Reported below is one T cell receptor beta chain. What it binds is unknown. The data originate from a study of T cell responses to AZD1222 COVID-19 vaccine. Findings of the study overall: Sampled repertoires all dated from after the peak T cell response. With dominance at 160-218 and 743-854, vaccine-associated CD4 TCRs spanned spike.

Germline V gene lookup returns CDR1 SGHTA and CDR2 FQGNSA. Between the trimmed V and J ends, which lost 4 bases and 4 bases, there was a span of 20 bases. This CDR3 spans 17 amino acids. Produced via immunoSEQ multiplex PCR; TCRdb's table is partial and in-frame only. The sample carries 150,000 to 200,000 clones, about 92% recorded once. The sequence came from an adult in good health. The chain employs TRBV7-2 and TRBJ1-3; the D gene is possibly TRBD1 (6 bases). The input for sequencing was peripheral blood, taken on day 0 of AZD1222 vaccination. The CDR3 coding sequence is TGTGCCAGCAGCTCCTACCCCGGGCCAGGGGCCGGAAACACCATATATTTT. This sequence encodes CASSSYPGPGAGNTIYF. The whole variable domain, filled in from reference TRBV7-2 and TRBJ1-3, reads GAGVSQSPSNKVTEKGKDVELRCDPISGHTALYWYRQSLGQGLEFLIYFQGNSAPDKSGLPSDRFSAERTGGSVSTLTIQRTQQEDSAVYLCASSSYPGPGAGNTIYFGEGSWLTVV.